This T cell receptor beta chain is from a study of blood T cells in healthy people across ages. With respect to this clonotype: What it recognizes is unknown.

Primers used in a second PCR of roughly 6 to 11 cycles were a sample-barcoded 5' primer and a J-beta primer mix. Each CDR3 protein is one row after TCRdb ran MiXCR on the 5' RACE reads. The sample has approximately 690,000 distinct CDR3 sequences, over 40% seen once; the top ten hold approximately 29%. The individuals who served as donors were healthy Caucasians living in Russia, aged about 6 to 90. Whole-study findings and limits: Since the PBMCs were unsorted, naive and antigen-experienced cells could not be conclusively compared. A roughly linear fall in TCR beta diversity per million T cells was seen with increasing age.

This CDR3 has 17 residues. Germline V gene lookup returns CDR1 MNHNS and CDR2 SASEGT. The sequencing sample was made of blood. The rearrangement joins TRBV6-1 to TRBJ2-5; D might be TRBD1 or TRBD2, each matching 5 bases. The DNA end is a closer match to TRBJ2-7, so the J assignment may be wrong. The sequence came from a man older than 75 in good health. The CDR3 loop is CASSSGNRDDSFYEQYF. DNA of the CDR3: TGTGCCAGCAGCTCCGGAAACCGGGACGACTCGTTCTACGAGCAGTACTTC.